The clone carrying this T cell receptor (beta chain) was seen more than once but under ten times. This table comes from immunoSEQ multiplex PCR, and its TCRdb copy is limited to in-frame clones, with some not included. Of tens of thousands of clones listed, 75% to 80% were seen once; the top ten hold approximately 6%. These data belong to a study of blood T cell repertoires in COVID-19. About the research overall: T cells, B-cell-depleted T cells, or PBMCs supplied cDNA or gDNA.

V was clipped by 2 bases and J by 8 bases; unmatched bases: 5. The CDR3 consists of 15 residues. Germline V gives CDR1 LNHDA, CDR2 SQIVND (reference sequence). Enrollment of patients from Seattle took place during active infection, with longitudinal follow-up. The sample was peripheral blood. This chain uses TRBV19 with TRBJ2-2, with 10 positions matching TRBD2. The clonotype was recovered from a man between 65 and 85 years old with COVID-19, enrolled during active disease. CDR3 bases: TGTGCCAGTAGTATACTAGCGGGAGCGGGGGGGGAGCTGTTTTTT. Protein sequence: CASSILAGAGGELFF.